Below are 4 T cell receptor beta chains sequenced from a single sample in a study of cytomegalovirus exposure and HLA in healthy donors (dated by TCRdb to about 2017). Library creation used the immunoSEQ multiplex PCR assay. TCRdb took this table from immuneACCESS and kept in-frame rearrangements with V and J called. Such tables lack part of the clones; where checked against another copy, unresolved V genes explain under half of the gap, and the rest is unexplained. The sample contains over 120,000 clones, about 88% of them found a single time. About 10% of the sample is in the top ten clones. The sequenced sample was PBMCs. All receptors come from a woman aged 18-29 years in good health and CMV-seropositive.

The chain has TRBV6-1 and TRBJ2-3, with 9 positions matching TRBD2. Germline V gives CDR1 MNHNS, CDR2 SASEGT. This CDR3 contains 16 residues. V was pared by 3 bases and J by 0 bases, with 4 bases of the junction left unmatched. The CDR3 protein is CASSEGAGGSTDTQYF. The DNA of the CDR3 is TGTGCCAGCAGTGAGGGGGCGGGGGGGAGCACAGATACGCAGTATTTT.

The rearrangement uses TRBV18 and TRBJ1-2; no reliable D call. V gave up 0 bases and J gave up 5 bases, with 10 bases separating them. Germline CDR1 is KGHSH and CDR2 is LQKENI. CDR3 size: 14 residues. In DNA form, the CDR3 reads TGTGCCAGCTCACCACCGGTGGGCGGGTATGGCTACACCTTC. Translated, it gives CASSPPVGGYGYTF. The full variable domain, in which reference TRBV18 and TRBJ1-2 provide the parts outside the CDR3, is NAGVMQNPRHLVRRRGQEARLRCSPMKGHSHVYWYRQLPEEGLKFMVYLQKENIIDESGMPKERFSAEFPKEGPSILRIQQVVRGDSAAYFCASSPPVGGYGYTFGSGTRLTVV.

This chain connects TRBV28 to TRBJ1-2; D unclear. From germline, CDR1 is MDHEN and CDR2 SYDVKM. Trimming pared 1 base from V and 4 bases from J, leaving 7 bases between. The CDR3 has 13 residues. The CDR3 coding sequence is TGTGCCAGCAGTTTATTGGCCTCCTATGGCTACACCTTC. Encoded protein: CASSLLASYGYTF.

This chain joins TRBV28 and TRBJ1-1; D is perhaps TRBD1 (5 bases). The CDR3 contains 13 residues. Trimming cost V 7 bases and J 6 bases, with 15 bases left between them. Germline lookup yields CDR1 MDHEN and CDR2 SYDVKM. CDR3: CASTAGGTPEAFF. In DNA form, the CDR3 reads TGTGCCAGCACCGCCGGGGGAACGCCTGAAGCTTTCTTT.